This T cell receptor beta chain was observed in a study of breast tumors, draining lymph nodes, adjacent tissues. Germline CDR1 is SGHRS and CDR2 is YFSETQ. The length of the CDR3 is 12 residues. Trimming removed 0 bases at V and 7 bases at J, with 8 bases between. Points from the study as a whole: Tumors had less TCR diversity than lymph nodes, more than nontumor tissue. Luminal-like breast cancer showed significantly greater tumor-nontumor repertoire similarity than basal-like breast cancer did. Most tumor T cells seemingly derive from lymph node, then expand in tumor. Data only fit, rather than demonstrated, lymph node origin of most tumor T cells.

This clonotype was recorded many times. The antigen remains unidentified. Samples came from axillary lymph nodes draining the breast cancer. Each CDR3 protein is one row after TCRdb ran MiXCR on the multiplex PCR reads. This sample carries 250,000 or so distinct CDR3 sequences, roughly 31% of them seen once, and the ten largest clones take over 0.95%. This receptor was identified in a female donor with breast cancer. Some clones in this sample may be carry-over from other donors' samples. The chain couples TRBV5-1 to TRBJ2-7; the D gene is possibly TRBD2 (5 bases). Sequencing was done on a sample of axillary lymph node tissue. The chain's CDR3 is CASSLATGEQYF. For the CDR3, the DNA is TGCGCCAGCAGCTTGGCCACGGGGGAGCAGTACTTC.